This T cell receptor (beta chain) was recovered during a study of blood T cell repertoires in COVID-19. Study-wide context: The study drew acute and convalescent COVID-19 samples from the United States, Italy and Spain. From T cells, B-cell-depleted T cells, or PBMCs came the material, which was cDNA or gDNA.

Some clones are missing from TCRdb's copy, which holds only in-frame ones; the method was immunoSEQ multiplex PCR. Here the sample spans approximately 100,000 clones, 69% being singletons. The germline CDR1 and CDR2 sequences are SGHDT and YYEEEE. J lost 1 base, V lost 2 bases, and 2 bases had no gene match. CDR3 size: 14 residues. This sequence joins TRBV5-6 and TRBJ2-7, with 8 bases lining up with TRBD2. The receptor comes from an older man with acute or convalescent COVID-19. Material: peripheral blood. CDR3 coding DNA: TGTGCCAGCAGCTTACGCGGGGGGTCCTACGAGCAGTACTTC. Its translation: CASSLRGGSYEQYF.